What follows are 13 T cell receptor beta chains derived from one specimen sequenced in a study of Graves' ophthalmopathy and Graves' hyperthyroidism. The TCR beta CDR3 regions underwent amplification from RNA transcripts. The first-round RT-PCR employed HTBI primers together with the Qiagen OneStep RT-PCR kit. A multiplex PCR was then performed as the second round. TCRdb re-called the multiplex PCR reads through MiXCR, storing one row per CDR3 protein. The profile shows about 480,000 distinct CDR3 sequences, under 15% of them singletons. The specimen was blood. The receptors come from a woman in her 30s with Graves' ophthalmopathy.

This chain connects TRBV6-1 to TRBJ1-6, with D perhaps matching TRBD1 (5 bases). CDR1 is MNHNS and CDR2 is SASEGT in the germline V gene. The CDR3 contains 15 residues. Trimming took 4 bases from V and 12 from J, leaving 19 bases between them. The CDR3 here is CASSAQDGVWGPLHF. CDR3 DNA: TGTGCCAGCAGTGCACAGGACGGAGTTTGGGGACCCCTCCACTTT.

This clonotype has a count of ten or more. This rearrangement joins TRBV6-1 to TRBJ1-2; 8 nucleotides align to TRBD1. Germline CDR1 reads MNHNS; CDR2 reads SASEGT. The CDR3 contains 13 residues. The ends lost 6 bases at V and 8 bases at J; junction bases unmatched: 8. The CDR3 loop is CASRRQGLSGYTF. The CDR3 DNA reads TGTGCCAGCAGAAGACAGGGGCTAAGCGGCTACACCTTC.

This clonotype was seen at least ten times. The chain is built from TRBV12-3 or TRBV12-4 and TRBJ1-2; D is unresolved. The CDR3 has 11 amino acids. V gave up 4 bases and J gave up 13 bases, with 13 bases separating them. For the CDR3, the DNA is TGTGCCAGCAGTTCGGGCCCAATCCTCACCTTC. This encodes CASSSGPILTF.

This clonotype was observed many times. This chain uses TRBV6-1 with TRBJ2-7; no definite D call. Per the germline V gene, CDR1 is MNHNS and CDR2 is SASEGT. V lost 7 bases and J lost 7, with 17 bases in between. This CDR3 has 13 amino acids. DNA for the CDR3: TGTGCCAGCATCCTCCCCGGGCCCTGGGAGCAGTACTTC. Protein sequence: CASILPGPWEQYF.

This clonotype turned up a few times. The chain couples TRBV28 to TRBJ2-3, with D unresolved. V gave up 5 bases and J gave up 5 bases, with 17 bases separating them. The germline V gene has CDR1 MDHEN and CDR2 SYDVKM. This CDR3 has 15 amino acids. CDR3 region: CASSQAGGKVDTQYF. The CDR3 DNA reads as TGTGCCAGCAGTCAGGCAGGTGGTAAAGTAGATACGCAGTATTTT.

This chain uses TRBV6-2 or TRBV6-3 with TRBJ2-7; 16 bases line up with TRBD2. V shed 5 bases, J shed 5 bases, and the junction held 9 bases outside the gene matches. This CDR3 contains 17 residues. The germline V gene has CDR1 MNHEY and CDR2 SVGEGT. CDR3 region: CASSRPQGLAGGHEQYF. In DNA form, the CDR3 reads TGTGCCAGCAGTCGACCTCAGGGACTAGCGGGAGGGCACGAGCAGTACTTC.

This chain joins TRBV2 and TRBJ2-5; perhaps TRBD2 as D (5 bases). The CDR3 spans 13 residues. The V gene's germline CDR1 is SNHLY and CDR2 FYNNEI. V lost 7 bases to trimming and J lost 7 bases, with 16 bases between them. The DNA of the CDR3 is TGTGCCAGCATAGGACTCCGGCGAGGGACCCAGTACTTC. Translating it yields CASIGLRRGTQYF. Filled out from reference TRBV2 and TRBJ2-5, the complete variable domain reads EPEVTQTPSHQVTQMGQEVILRCVPISNHLYFYWYRQILGQKVEFLVSFYNNEISEKSEIFDDQFSVERPDGSNFTLKIRSTKLEDSAMYFCASIGLRRGTQYFGPGTRLLVL.

In its sample, this clonotype was seen many times. The chain combines TRBV28 with TRBJ1-2, with 9 bases aligning to TRBD1. The CDR3 has 17 residues. V lost 2 bases to trimming and J lost 5 bases; unmatched junction nucleotides: 12. Germline lookup yields CDR1 MDHEN and CDR2 SYDVKM. This chain's CDR3 is CASSLIRRDRELYGYTF. The CDR3 DNA sequence: TGTGCCAGCAGTTTAATCCGTCGGGACAGGGAATTATATGGCTACACCTTC.

This clonotype was observed at least ten times. The V call is TRBV6-1, the J call TRBJ2-5, with D perhaps being TRBD1 or TRBD2 (7 bases each). Germline V gene data show CDR1 as MNHNS and CDR2 as SASEGT. The V end lost 5 bases, the J end lost 2 bases, and 12 bases lay between the germline ends. CDR3 length: 14 residues. The CDR3 DNA reads TGTGCCAGCAGTCTTCAGGGGGGGCAAGAGACCCAGTACTTC. It yields the protein CASSLQGGQETQYF.

This clonotype was observed at least ten times. This rearrangement joins TRBV5-1 to TRBJ1-6; 7 bases match TRBD1. The ends lost 2 bases at V and 10 bases at J; junction bases unmatched: 9. The CDR3 runs to 15 residues. CDR1 SGHRS and CDR2 YFSETQ come from the germline V gene. CDR3 nucleotide sequence: TGCGCCAGCAGCTTAGAGGGGGCAACGGGCTCACCCCTCCACTTT. Translation gives CASSLEGATGSPLHF. The entire variable domain, with the rest obtained from reference TRBV5-1 and TRBJ1-6, is as follows: KAGVTQTPRYLIKTRGQQVTLSCSPISGHRSVSWYQQTPGQGLQFLFEYFSETQRNKGNFPGRFSGRQFSNSRSEMNVSTLELGDSALYLCASSLEGATGSPLHFGNGTRLTVT.

This clonotype occurred many times. The chain couples TRBV30 to TRBJ2-6, with TRBD1 identical over 7 bases. J gave up 4 bases and V 2 bases, and 2 bases lay outside the gene matches. CDR1 is GTSNPN, CDR2 SVGIG, per germline (reference sequence). This CDR3 is 14 amino acids long. The CDR3 nucleotides read TGTGCCTGGAGTACAGGGGCCGGGGCCAACGTCCTGACTTTC. This translates into CAWSTGAGANVLTF.

This clonotype has at least ten counts. The V gene is TRBV15, the J gene TRBJ2-5, with 8 nucleotides matching TRBD2. CDR1 is LNHNV and CDR2 is YYDKDF in the germline V gene (reference sequence). This CDR3 is 15 amino acids long. V was clipped by 2 bases and J by 1 base; unmatched bases: 3. For the CDR3, the DNA is TGTGCCACCAGCAGACCCGGGGGGGGCCAAGAGACCCAGTACTTC. Its protein is CATSRPGGGQETQYF.

At least ten counts were recorded for this clonotype. The J gene is TRBJ1-5, the V gene TRBV19; D is perhaps TRBD1 (6 bases). Per the germline V gene, CDR1 is LNHDA and CDR2 is SQIVND (reference sequence). The V end lost 4 bases, the J end lost 0 bases, and 13 bases lay between the germline ends. The CDR3 consists of 16 residues. CDR3 in amino acids: CASSTRTDYSNQPQHF. CDR3 in DNA: TGTGCCAGTAGTACCCGGACAGACTATAGCAATCAGCCCCAGCATTTT.